The 27 T cell receptor beta chains given below trace back to one sample, sequenced in a study of neoadjuvant anti-PD-1 for oral cavity cancer. The method was immunoSEQ multiplex PCR; TCRdb's version includes in-frame clones alone and lacks a portion of them. This sample has over 12,000 clones; over 65% occur once, and the top ten carry about 2.7%. The specimen was PBMCs, collected before nivolumab (anti-PD-1) treatment. Source of these receptors: a person aged 35 to 85 with oral cavity squamous cell carcinoma.

The chain combines TRBV4-1 with TRBJ2-7, with 7 bases identical to TRBD2. V lost 1 base, J lost 5 bases, and 5 bases stayed unmatched. The CDR3 spans 14 residues. Germline V gene data show CDR1 as MGHRA and CDR2 as YSYEKL. The CDR3 is CASSQGDGGNEQYF. The CDR3 DNA follows: TGCGCCAGCAGCCAAGGGGACGGGGGGAACGAGCAGTACTTC.

The chain couples TRBV6-5 to TRBJ1-1, with 9 bases lining up with TRBD1. The CDR3 totals 14 residues. V trimming: 5 bases; J trimming: 3 bases; junction bases outside the gene matches: 4. Germline CDR1 MNHEY, CDR2 SVGAGI. CDR3 amino acids: CASSPGQGYTEAFF. The CDR3 DNA follows: TGTGCCAGCAGTCCCGGACAGGGGTACACTGAAGCTTTCTTT.

V is TRBV5-1 and J is TRBJ2-7; maybe TRBD2 (6 bases). The CDR3 totals 14 residues. Germline loops: CDR1 SGHRS, CDR2 YFSETQ. Trimming took 4 bases from V and 1 from J, leaving 12 bases between them. CDR3 sequence reads: CASSPEGLSYEQYF. DNA of the CDR3: TGCGCCAGCAGCCCTGAGGGACTTTCCTACGAGCAGTACTTC.

The rearrangement uses TRBV30 and TRBJ1-4, with 12 bases aligning to TRBD1. The CDR3 spans 15 residues. Unmatched junction bases numbered 8, after V lost 2 bases and J lost 10 bases. Per germline, CDR1 GTSNPN and CDR2 SVGIG (reference sequence). The CDR3, as DNA: TGTGCCTGGAGTACCCCGGGACAGGGGGCGCGAAAACTGTTTTTT. The encoded protein is CAWSTPGQGARKLFF.

CDR3 region: CASSLFVALGANVLTF. For the CDR3, the DNA is TGTGCCAGCAGCTTGTTCGTGGCCTTGGGGGCCAACGTCCTGACTTTC. This chain connects TRBV5-4 to TRBJ2-6, with D unresolved. The CDR3 runs 16 residues. Trimming left V 1 base short and J 4 bases short, with 12 bases between. CDR1 SGHNT and CDR2 YYREEE come from the germline V gene (reference sequence).

This clone was seen a single time. The chain has TRBV5-1 and TRBJ1-4, with D hard to call. The ends were cut back, 0 bases at V and 7 bases at J, with 7 bases in the middle. CDR1 is SGHRS, CDR2 YFSETQ, per germline. There are 13 residues in the CDR3. CDR3 nucleotide sequence: TGCGCCAGCAGCTTGGCCAGGTTTGAAAAACTGTTTTTT. It translates to CASSLARFEKLFF.

The chain recombines TRBV7-8 with TRBJ1-1, with D perhaps TRBD1 (6 bases). Germline loops: CDR1 SGHVS, CDR2 FQNEAQ. The CDR3 is made up of 16 amino acids. The ends were cut back, 4 bases at V and 3 bases at J, with 18 bases in the middle. This chain's CDR3 is CASSSMIQGGDTEAFF. The CDR3 DNA sequence: TGTGCCAGCAGCTCGATGATACAGGGAGGGGACACTGAAGCTTTCTTT.

The chain joins TRBV5-6 to TRBJ1-5; D gene unclear. Germline lookup yields CDR1 SGHDT and CDR2 YYEEEE. Trimming removed 0 bases at V and 7 bases at J, with 14 bases between. The CDR3 covers 15 residues. CDR3 nucleotide sequence: TGTGCCAGCAGCTTGGCGCCAGACGGTAAACAGCCCCAGCATTTT. This codes for CASSLAPDGKQPQHF.

The chain's CDR3 is CAWRGQFNQPQHF. The CDR3 nucleotides are TGTGCCTGGAGAGGGCAGTTCAATCAGCCCCAGCATTTT. V is TRBV30 and J is TRBJ1-5; D gene uncertain. The CDR3 sequence is 13 residues long. Germline V gives CDR1 GTSNPN, CDR2 SVGIG (reference sequence). V gave up 3 bases and J gave up 3 bases, with 9 bases separating them.

This clone was seen once. V and J are TRBV7-6 and TRBJ2-1; D ambiguous. Germline CDR1 and CDR2: SGHVS and FNYEAQ. V was cut by 4 bases and J by 10 bases, with 17 bases left in between. The CDR3 consists of 14 residues. The CDR3: CASSSPGPGKEQFF. CDR3 in DNA: TGTGCCAGCAGCTCCCCGGGCCCCGGAAAGGAGCAGTTCTTC.

This clone was seen only a few times. In DNA, the CDR3 is TGCGCCAGCAGGGGACAGGGGATCCCAAACTATGGCTACACCTTC. Its translation: CASRGQGIPNYGYTF. The chain has TRBV4-1 and TRBJ1-2; 10 bases agree with TRBD1. V lost 6 bases, J lost 2 bases, and 6 bases stayed unmatched. CDR3 length: 15 amino acids. CDR1 MGHRA and CDR2 YSYEKL come from the germline V gene.

The chain has TRBV18 and TRBJ1-5, with 10 bases that match TRBD1. The J segment lost 7 bases and the V segment lost 2 bases, leaving 5 bases of the junction unmatched. Germline values: CDR1 KGHSH, CDR2 LQKENI. This CDR3 has 15 amino acids. The CDR3 sequence: CASSPRGQGIQPQHF. The CDR3 DNA reads as TGTGCCAGCTCACCAAGGGGACAGGGGATACAGCCCCAGCATTTT.

The chain is built from TRBV7-9 and TRBJ2-7; D is perhaps TRBD1 (6 bases). Trimming stripped 1 base from V and 1 base from J, with 17 bases between. From germline, CDR1 is SEHNR and CDR2 FQNEAQ (reference sequence). CDR3 length: 17 amino acids. This CDR3 reads CASSLVWGLGGSYEQYF. DNA of the CDR3: TGTGCCAGCAGCTTAGTTTGGGGGCTGGGCGGTTCCTACGAGCAGTACTTC.

This clone was counted between two and nine times. The rearrangement joins TRBV14 to TRBJ1-6; no definite D call. The CDR3 runs 14 residues. Germline V lookup: CDR1 SGHDN, CDR2 FVKESK. V gave up 1 base and J gave up 6 bases, with 7 bases separating them. The CDR3 sequence: CASSQGTSNSPLHF. CDR3 nucleotides: TGTGCCAGCAGCCAAGGGACGAGTAATTCACCCCTCCACTTT.

The chain links TRBV13 to TRBJ2-1, with D perhaps TRBD1 or TRBD2 (6 bases each). Germline values: CDR1 PRHDT, CDR2 FYEKMQ (reference sequence). V was cut by 5 bases and J by 7 bases, with 24 bases left in between. This CDR3 has 17 residues. CDR3 residues: CASSALKPGLGQNEQFF. CDR3 coding DNA: TGTGCCAGCAGCGCGCTCAAACCGGGACTCGGACAGAATGAGCAGTTCTTC.

The rearrangement links TRBV7-9 to TRBJ1-5; D is unclear. V lost 0 bases, J lost 8 bases, and 5 bases lay in between. Germline assignment: CDR1 SEHNR and CDR2 FQNEAQ (reference sequence). The CDR3 totals 12 residues. Here the CDR3 reads CASSLAGEPQHF. The CDR3 DNA sequence: TGTGCCAGCAGCTTAGCCGGCGAGCCCCAGCATTTT. Based on the CDR3 plus reference TRBV7-9 and TRBJ1-5, the full variable domain is DTGVSQNPRHKITKRGQNVTFRCDPISEHNRLYWYRQTLGQGPEFLTYFQNEAQLEKSRLLSDRFSAERPKGSFSTLEIQRTEQGDSAMYLCASSLAGEPQHFGDGTRLSIL.

The rearrangement links TRBV9 to TRBJ1-1; a possible D gene is TRBD1 (5 bases). Germline V gene lookup returns CDR1 SGDLS and CDR2 YYNGEE. The V end lost 4 bases, the J end lost 4 bases, and 26 bases lay between the germline ends. The CDR3 extends over 18 amino acids. CDR3 residues: CASSTYGGGVDRVTEAFF. CDR3 bases: TGTGCCAGCAGCACCTATGGGGGAGGGGTGGATCGAGTCACTGAAGCTTTCTTT. Full variable domain (rest looked up from reference TRBV9 and TRBJ1-1): DSGVTQTPKHLITATGQRVTLRCSPRSGDLSVYWYQQSLDQGLQFLIQYYNGEERAKGNILERFSAQQFPDLHSELNLSSLELGDSALYFCASSTYGGGVDRVTEAFFGQGTRLTVV.

The rearrangement links TRBV29-1 to TRBJ1-3, with TRBD1 matching over 9 bases. CDR3 length: 16 residues. The germline V gene has CDR1 SQVTM and CDR2 ANQGSEA. V was clipped by 6 bases and J by 0 bases; unmatched bases: 9. CDR3 bases: TGCAGCGTCAGCCCGACAGGGGGGTCCTCTGGAAACACCATATATTTT. Protein sequence: CSVSPTGGSSGNTIYF.

This clone has only a few counts. This chain joins TRBV5-4 and TRBJ1-2; no clear D. The V gene lost 2 bases and the J gene lost 7 bases, with 15 bases spanning the gap. There are 14 residues in the CDR3. Germline V gene data show CDR1 as SGHNT and CDR2 as YYREEE (reference sequence). CDR3 residues: CASSFSTTYGGYTF. The CDR3, as DNA: TGTGCCAGCAGCTTCTCGACGACATACGGTGGCTACACCTTC.

The chain combines TRBV2 with TRBJ2-7; D unresolved. Trimming pared 6 bases from V and 5 bases from J, leaving 14 bases between. This CDR3 contains 13 residues. CDR1 SNHLY and CDR2 FYNNEI come from the germline V gene. The CDR3 DNA reads TGTGCCAGCAGCGGACCTCCGGGCCACGAGCAGTACTTC. Translation: CASSGPPGHEQYF.

The chain uses TRBV6-1 and TRBJ2-3, with D hard to call. The V end lost 11 bases, the J end lost 1 base, and 16 bases lay between the germline ends. CDR3 length: 14 residues. Per germline, CDR1 MNHNS and CDR2 SASEGT. The CDR3 region has the DNA TGTGCCGCGATCCCAACCCACGGCACAGATACGCAGTATTTT. Translated: CAAIPTHGTDTQYF.

DNA for the CDR3: TGTGCCAGCTTCTATATTAAACTAGCGGGGGGAACCACTAGCACAGATACGCAGTATTTT. Amino acids: CASFYIKLAGGTTSTDTQYF. This chain joins TRBV19 and TRBJ2-3, with 12 nucleotides matching TRBD2. The CDR3 extends over 20 amino acids. Trimming at V came to 9 bases and at J to 0 bases, leaving 19 bases not matched to a gene. Germline V CDR1 and CDR2: LNHDA, SQIVND (reference sequence).

DNA for the CDR3: TGTGCCAGCAGCTTAGGAGGGGTAGGGAACTATGGCTACACCTTC. Protein sequence: CASSLGGVGNYGYTF. The chain uses TRBV7-9 and TRBJ1-2; D may be TRBD1 (5 bases). Trimming left V 1 base short and J 2 bases short, with 11 bases between. CDR3 length: 15 residues. Looked up from germline, CDR1 is SEHNR and CDR2 is FQNEAQ (reference sequence).

This chain connects TRBV5-8 to TRBJ2-5; D gene ambiguous. Trimming took 0 bases from V and 3 from J, leaving 9 bases between them. This CDR3 spans 14 amino acids. Germline CDR1 reads SGHTS; CDR2 reads YDEGEE. CDR3 in amino acids: CASSLAAAEETQYF. The CDR3 coding sequence is TGTGCCAGCAGCTTGGCCGCGGCAGAAGAGACCCAGTACTTC.

The CDR3 reads CASSLSRLGTGPYNEQFF. CDR3 nucleotide sequence: TGTGCCAGCAGCTTATCGCGCTTAGGGACGGGACCCTACAATGAGCAGTTCTTC. V and J are TRBV7-6 and TRBJ2-1, with D perhaps assigned TRBD1 or TRBD2 (5 bases each). Trimming shortened V by 2 bases and J by 2 bases, and 19 bases separated the two germline ends. This CDR3 region has 18 residues. Germline lookup yields CDR1 SGHVS and CDR2 FNYEAQ.

This clone has only a few counts. The V and J genes are TRBV5-1 and TRBJ1-1; no firm D call. Trimming stripped 3 bases from V and 5 bases from J, with 17 bases between. Per germline, CDR1 SGHRS and CDR2 YFSETQ. This CDR3 has 15 amino acids. The CDR3, as DNA: TGCGCCAGCAGCTACGGTGGATTGGGGAATACTGAAGCTTTCTTT. It translates to CASSYGGLGNTEAFF. Filled out from reference TRBV5-1 and TRBJ1-1, the complete variable domain reads KAGVTQTPRYLIKTRGQQVTLSCSPISGHRSVSWYQQTPGQGLQFLFEYFSETQRNKGNFPGRFSGRQFSNSRSEMNVSTLELGDSALYLCASSYGGLGNTEAFFGQGTRLTVV.

This clone was detected once. The chain is built from TRBV6-1 and TRBJ1-4; possible D gene TRBD1, 5 bases. CDR1 and CDR2 from the germline V gene are MNHNS and SASEGT. The CDR3 length is 12 residues. Trimming stripped 7 bases from V and 6 bases from J, with 9 bases between. Here the CDR3 DNA reads TGTGCCAGCACCGAAGGGGATGAAAAACTGTTTTTT. It is translated as CASTEGDEKLFF.